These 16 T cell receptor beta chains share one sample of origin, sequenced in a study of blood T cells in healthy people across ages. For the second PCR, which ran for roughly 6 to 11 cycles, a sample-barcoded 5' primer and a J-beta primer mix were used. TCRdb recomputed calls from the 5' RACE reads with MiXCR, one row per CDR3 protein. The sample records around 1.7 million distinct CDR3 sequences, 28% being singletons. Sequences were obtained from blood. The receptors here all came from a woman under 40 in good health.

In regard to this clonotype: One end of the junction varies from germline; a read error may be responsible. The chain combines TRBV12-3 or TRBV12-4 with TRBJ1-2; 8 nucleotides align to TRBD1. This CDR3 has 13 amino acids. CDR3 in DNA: TGTGCCAACAGTCCCCAGGGGGCGGGAGGCTACACCTTC. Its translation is CANSPQGAGGYTF.

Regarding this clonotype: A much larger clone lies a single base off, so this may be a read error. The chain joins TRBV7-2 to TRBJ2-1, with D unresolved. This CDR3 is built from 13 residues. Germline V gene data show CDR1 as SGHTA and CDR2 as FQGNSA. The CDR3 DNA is TGTGCCAGCGGCTTACTTTTATCCCCTGAGCAGTTCTTC. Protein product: CASGLLLSPEQFF.

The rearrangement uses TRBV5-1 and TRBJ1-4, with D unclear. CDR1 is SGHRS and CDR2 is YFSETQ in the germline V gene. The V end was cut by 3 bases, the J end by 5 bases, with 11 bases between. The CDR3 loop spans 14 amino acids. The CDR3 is CASSWTDHNEKLFF. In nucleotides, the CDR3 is TGCGCCAGCAGCTGGACGGATCACAATGAAAAACTGTTTTTT.

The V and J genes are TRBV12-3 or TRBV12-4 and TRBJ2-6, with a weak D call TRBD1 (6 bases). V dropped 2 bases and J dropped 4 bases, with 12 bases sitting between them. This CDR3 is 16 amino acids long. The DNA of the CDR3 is TGTGCCAGCAGTTTACTCAGGGGCCTAGGGGCCAACGTCCTGACTTTC. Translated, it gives CASSLLRGLGANVLTF.

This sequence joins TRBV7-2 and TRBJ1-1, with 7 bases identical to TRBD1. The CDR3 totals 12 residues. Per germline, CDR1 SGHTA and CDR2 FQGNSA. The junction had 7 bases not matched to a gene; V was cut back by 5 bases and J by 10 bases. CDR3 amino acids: CASSLDRSRAFF. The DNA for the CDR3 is TGTGCCAGCAGCCTGGACAGGTCGCGAGCTTTCTTT.

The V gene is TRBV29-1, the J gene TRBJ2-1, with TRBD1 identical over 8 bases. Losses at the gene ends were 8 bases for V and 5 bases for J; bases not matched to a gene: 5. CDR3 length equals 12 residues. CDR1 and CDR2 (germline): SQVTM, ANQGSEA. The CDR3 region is CSLGQENNEQFF. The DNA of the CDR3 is TGCAGCCTGGGACAGGAAAACAATGAGCAGTTCTTC.

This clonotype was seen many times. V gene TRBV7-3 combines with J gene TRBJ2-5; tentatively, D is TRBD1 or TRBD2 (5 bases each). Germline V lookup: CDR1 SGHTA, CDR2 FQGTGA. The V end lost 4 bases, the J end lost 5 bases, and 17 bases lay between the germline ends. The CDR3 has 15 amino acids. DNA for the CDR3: TGTGCCAGCAGCTGGGGACGGCCGGGCTCTGAGACCCAGTACTTC. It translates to CASSWGRPGSETQYF.

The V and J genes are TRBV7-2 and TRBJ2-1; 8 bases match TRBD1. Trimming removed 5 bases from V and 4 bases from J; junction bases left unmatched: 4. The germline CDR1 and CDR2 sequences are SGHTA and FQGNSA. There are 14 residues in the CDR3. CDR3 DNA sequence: TGTGCCAGCAGCCATCGACAGGGGTACAATGAGCAGTTCTTC. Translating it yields CASSHRQGYNEQFF. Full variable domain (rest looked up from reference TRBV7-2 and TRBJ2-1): GAGVSQSPSNKVTEKGKDVELRCDPISGHTALYWYRQSLGQGLEFLIYFQGNSAPDKSGLPSDRFSAERTGGSVSTLTIQRTQQEDSAVYLCASSHRQGYNEQFFGPGTRLTVL.

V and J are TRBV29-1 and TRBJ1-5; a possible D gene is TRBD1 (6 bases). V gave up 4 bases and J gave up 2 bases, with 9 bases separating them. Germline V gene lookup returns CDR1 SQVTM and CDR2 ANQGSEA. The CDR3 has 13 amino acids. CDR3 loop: CSVARGRNQPQHF. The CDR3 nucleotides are TGCAGCGTTGCCAGGGGACGCAATCAGCCCCAGCATTTT.

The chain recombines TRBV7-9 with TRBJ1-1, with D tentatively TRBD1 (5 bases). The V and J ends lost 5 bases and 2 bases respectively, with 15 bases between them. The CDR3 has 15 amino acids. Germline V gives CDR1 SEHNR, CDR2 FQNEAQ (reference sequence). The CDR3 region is CASSVPAGGNTEAFF. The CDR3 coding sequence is TGTGCCAGCAGCGTCCCAGCGGGGGGAAACACTGAAGCTTTCTTT.

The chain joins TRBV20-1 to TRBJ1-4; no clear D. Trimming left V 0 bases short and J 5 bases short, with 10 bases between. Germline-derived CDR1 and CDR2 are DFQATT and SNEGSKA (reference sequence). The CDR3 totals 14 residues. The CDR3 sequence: CSARDIEPNEKLFF. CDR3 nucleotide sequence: TGCAGTGCTAGAGATATCGAGCCGAATGAAAAACTGTTTTTT.

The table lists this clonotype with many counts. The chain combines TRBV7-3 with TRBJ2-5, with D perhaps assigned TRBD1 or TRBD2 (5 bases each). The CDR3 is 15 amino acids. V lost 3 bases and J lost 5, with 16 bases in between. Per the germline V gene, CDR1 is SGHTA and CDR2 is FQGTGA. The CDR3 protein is CASSLAAVGDETQYF. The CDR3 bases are TGTGCCAGCAGCTTGGCAGCGGTAGGGGATGAGACCCAGTACTTC.

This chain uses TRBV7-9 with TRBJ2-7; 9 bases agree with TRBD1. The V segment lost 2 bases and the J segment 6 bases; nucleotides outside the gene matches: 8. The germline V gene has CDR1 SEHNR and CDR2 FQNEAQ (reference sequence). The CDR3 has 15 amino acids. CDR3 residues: CASSLCGDRASEQYF. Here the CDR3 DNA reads TGTGCCAGCAGCTTATGTGGGGACAGGGCTAGCGAGCAGTACTTC.

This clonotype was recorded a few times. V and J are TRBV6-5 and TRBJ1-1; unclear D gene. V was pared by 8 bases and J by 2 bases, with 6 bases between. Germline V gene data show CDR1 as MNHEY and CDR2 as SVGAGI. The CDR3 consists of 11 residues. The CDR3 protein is CASGFNTEAFF. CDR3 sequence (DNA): TGTGCCAGCGGCTTTAACACTGAAGCTTTCTTT.

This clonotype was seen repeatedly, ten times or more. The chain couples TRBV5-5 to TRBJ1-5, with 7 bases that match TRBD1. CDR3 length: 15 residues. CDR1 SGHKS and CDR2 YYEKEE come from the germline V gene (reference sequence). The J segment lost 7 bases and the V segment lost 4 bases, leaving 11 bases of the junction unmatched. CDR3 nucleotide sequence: TGTGCCAGCAGCCCAGGGACAGCCTTTACCCAGCCCCAGCATTTT. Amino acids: CASSPGTAFTQPQHF.

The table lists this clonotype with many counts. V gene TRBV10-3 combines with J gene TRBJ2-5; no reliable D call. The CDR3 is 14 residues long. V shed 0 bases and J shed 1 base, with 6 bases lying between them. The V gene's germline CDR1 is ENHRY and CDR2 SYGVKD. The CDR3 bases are TGTGCCATCAGTGAGTCTAGTGTCCAAGAGACCCAGTACTTC. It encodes CAISESSVQETQYF.